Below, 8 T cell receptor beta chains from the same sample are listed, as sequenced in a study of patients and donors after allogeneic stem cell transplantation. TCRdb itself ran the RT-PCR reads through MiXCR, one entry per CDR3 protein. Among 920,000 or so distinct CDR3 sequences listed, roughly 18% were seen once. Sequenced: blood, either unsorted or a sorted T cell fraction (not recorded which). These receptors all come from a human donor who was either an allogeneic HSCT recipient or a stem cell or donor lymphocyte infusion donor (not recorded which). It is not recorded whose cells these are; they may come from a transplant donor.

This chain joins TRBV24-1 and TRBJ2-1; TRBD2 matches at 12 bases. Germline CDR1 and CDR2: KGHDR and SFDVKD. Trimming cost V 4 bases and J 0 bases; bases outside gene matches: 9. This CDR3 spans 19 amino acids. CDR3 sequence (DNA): TGTGCCACCAGTGACCCGGGACTAGCGGGCGGAAGCTCCTACAATGAGCAGTTCTTC. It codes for CATSDPGLAGGSSYNEQFF.

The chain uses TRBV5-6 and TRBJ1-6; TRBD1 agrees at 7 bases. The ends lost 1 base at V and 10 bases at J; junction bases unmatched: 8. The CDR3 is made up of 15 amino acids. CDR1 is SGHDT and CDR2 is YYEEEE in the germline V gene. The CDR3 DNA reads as TGTGCCAGCAGCTTGACAGACAGGGTCTACTCACCCCTCCACTTT. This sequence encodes CASSLTDRVYSPLHF.

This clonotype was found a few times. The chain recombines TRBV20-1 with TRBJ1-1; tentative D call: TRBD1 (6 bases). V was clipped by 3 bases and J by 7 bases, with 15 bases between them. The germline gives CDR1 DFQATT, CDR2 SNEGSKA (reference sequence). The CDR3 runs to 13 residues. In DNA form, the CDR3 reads TGCAGTGCTAGGGCACAGGGTATATTTGAAGCTTTCTTT. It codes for CSARAQGIFEAFF.

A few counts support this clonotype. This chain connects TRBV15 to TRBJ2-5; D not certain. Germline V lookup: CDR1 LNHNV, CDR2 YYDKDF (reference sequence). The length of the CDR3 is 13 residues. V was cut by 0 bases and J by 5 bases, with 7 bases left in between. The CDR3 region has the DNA TGTGCCACCAGCAGAGACCTATCGGAGACCCAGTACTTC. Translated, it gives CATSRDLSETQYF.

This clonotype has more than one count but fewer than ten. The DNA of the CDR3 is TGTGCCAGCTGTCGGGAGGCCAAAAACATTCAGTACTTC. It codes for CASCREAKNIQYF. The V call is TRBV12-3 or TRBV12-4, the J call TRBJ2-4; a possible D gene is TRBD2 (6 bases). The CDR3 runs to 13 residues. V lost 8 bases, J lost 1 base, and 9 bases lay in between.

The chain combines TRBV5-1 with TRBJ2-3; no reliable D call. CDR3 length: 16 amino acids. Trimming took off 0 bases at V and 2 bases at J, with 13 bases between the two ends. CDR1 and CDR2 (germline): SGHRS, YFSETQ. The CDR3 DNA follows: TGCGCCAGCAGCTTGGCCAATCCAGACCTCACAGATACGCAGTATTTT. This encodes CASSLANPDLTDTQYF. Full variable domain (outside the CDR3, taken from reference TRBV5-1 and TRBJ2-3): KAGVTQTPRYLIKTRGQQVTLSCSPISGHRSVSWYQQTPGQGLQFLFEYFSETQRNKGNFPGRFSGRQFSNSRSEMNVSTLELGDSALYLCASSLANPDLTDTQYFGPGTRLTVL.

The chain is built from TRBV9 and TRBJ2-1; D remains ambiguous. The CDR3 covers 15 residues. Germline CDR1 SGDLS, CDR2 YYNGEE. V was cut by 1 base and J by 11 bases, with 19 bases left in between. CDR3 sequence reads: CASSVSPTAPVKQFF. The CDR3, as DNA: TGTGCCAGCAGCGTAAGCCCGACGGCACCAGTGAAGCAGTTCTTC.

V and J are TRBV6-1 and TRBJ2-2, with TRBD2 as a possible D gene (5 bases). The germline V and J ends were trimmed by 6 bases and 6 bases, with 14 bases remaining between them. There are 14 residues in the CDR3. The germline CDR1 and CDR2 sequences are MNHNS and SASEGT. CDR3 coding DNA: TGTGCCAGCAGGGACGCCGGGGTGGCCGGGGAGCTGTTTTTT. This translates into CASRDAGVAGELFF.